This T cell receptor beta chain was sequenced for a study of cytomegalovirus exposure and HLA in healthy donors. General study results and limits: The authors confirmed in vitro that three CMV-associated chains were specific for CMV antigens.

Notes on this clone: Its target is unknown.

PCR employed 60 Vbeta and 13 Jbeta primers. Produced via immunoSEQ multiplex PCR; TCRdb's table is partial and in-frame only. The sample lists about 190,000 clones, 81% occurring once. V shed 8 bases and J shed 0 bases, with 29 bases lying between them. Germline V CDR1 and CDR2: SQVTM, ANQGSEA. The CDR3 is 18 amino acids. Sequenced sample: PBMCs. The sequence was collected from a man in his late teens or twenties in good health and CMV-seronegative. This chain joins TRBV29-1 and TRBJ2-7; perhaps TRBD2 as D (6 bases). The CDR3 reads CSTPTFRAGPRTSYEQYF. The CDR3 nucleotides read TGCAGCACCCCGACATTTCGGGCGGGACCCAGGACCTCCTACGAGCAGTACTTC.